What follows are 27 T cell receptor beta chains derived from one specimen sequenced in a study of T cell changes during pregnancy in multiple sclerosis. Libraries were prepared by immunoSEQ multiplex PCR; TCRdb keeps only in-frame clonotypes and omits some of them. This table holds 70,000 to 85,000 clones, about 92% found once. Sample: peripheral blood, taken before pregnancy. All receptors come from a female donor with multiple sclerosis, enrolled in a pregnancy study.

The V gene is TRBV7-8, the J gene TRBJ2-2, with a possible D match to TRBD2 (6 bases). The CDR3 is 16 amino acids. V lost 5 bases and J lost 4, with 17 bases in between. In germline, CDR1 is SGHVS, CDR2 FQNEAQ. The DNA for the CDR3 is TGTGCCAGCAGCCCTACCGGGAGTAGAAGCACCGGGGAGCTGTTTTTT. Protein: CASSPTGSRSTGELFF.

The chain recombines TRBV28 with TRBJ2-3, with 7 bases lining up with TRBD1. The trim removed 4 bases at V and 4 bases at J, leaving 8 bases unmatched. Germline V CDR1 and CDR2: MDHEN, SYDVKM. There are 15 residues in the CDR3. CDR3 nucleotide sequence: TGTGCCAGCAGTTCCAGGACAGGCTATTCAGATACGCAGTATTTT. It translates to CASSSRTGYSDTQYF.

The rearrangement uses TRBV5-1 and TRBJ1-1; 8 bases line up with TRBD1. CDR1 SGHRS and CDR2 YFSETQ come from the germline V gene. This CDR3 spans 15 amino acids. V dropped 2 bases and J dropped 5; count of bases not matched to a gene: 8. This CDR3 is CASSFYRGVGTEAFF. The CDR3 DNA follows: TGCGCCAGCAGCTTTTACAGGGGGGTTGGAACTGAAGCTTTCTTT.

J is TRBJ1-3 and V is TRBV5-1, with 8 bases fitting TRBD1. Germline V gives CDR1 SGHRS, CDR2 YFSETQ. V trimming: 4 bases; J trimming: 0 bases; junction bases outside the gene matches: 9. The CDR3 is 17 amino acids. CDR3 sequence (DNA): TGCGCCAGCAGCCTCCAGACAGGGGCGAGCTCTGGAAACACCATATATTTT. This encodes CASSLQTGASSGNTIYF.

The CDR3 nucleotides read TGTGCCAGCAGCCCGCACAGGGTGGGCCAGCCCCAGCATTTT. Translated: CASSPHRVGQPQHF. The chain carries TRBV28 and TRBJ1-5; weak D call: TRBD1 (6 bases). V lost 6 bases, J lost 7 bases, and 16 bases lay in between. The length of the CDR3 is 14 residues. Germline V CDR1 and CDR2: MDHEN, SYDVKM.

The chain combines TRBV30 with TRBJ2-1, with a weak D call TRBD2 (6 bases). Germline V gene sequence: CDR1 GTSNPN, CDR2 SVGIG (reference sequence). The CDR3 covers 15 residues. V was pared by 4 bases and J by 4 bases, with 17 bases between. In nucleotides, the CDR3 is TGTGCCTGGACTACGGGCGGGGCTTTTTACAATGAGCAGTTCTTC. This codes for CAWTTGGAFYNEQFF. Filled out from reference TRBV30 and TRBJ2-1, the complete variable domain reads SQTIHQWPATLVQPVGSPLSLECTVEGTSNPNLYWYRQAAGRGLQLLFYSVGIGQISSEVPQNLSASRPQDRQFILSSKKLLLSDSGFYLCAWTTGGAFYNEQFFGPGTRLTVL.

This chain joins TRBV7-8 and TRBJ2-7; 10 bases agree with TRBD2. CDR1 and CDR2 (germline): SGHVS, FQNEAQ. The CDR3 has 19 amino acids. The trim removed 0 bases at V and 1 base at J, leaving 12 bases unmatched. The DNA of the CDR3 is TGTGCCAGCAGCTTAGCGCGGTTAGCGGGAGGTGGAGGTTCCTACGAGCAGTACTTC. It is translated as CASSLARLAGGGGSYEQYF.

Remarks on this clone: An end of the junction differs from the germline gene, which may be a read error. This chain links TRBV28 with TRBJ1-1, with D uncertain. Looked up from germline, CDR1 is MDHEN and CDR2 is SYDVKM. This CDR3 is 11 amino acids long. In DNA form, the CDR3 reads TGTGCCAGCAGTTTAAACAGTGAAGCTTTCTTT. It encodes CASSLNSEAFF.

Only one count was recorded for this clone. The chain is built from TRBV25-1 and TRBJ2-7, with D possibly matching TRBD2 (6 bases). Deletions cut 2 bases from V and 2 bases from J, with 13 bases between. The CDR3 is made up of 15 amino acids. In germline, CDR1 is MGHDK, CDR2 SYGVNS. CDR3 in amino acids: CASSENVAVAYEQYF. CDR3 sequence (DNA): TGTGCCAGCAGTGAAAACGTAGCGGTCGCCTACGAGCAGTACTTC.

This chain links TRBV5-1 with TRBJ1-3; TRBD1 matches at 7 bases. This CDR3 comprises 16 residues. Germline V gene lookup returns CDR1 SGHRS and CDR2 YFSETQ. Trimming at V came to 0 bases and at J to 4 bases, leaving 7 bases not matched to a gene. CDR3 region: CASSLGTGDLGNTIYF. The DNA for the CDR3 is TGCGCCAGCAGCTTGGGGACAGGAGATCTGGGAAACACCATATATTTT.

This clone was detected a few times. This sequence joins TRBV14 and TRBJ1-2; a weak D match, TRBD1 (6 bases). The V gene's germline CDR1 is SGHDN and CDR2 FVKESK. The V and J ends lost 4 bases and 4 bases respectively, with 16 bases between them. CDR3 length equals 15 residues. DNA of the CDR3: TGTGCCAGCAGCCTCTTCGGCGGGGGCGGCTATGGCTACACCTTC. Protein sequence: CASSLFGGGGYGYTF. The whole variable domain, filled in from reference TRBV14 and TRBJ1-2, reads EAGVTQFPSHSVIEKGQTVTLRCDPISGHDNLYWYRRVMGKEIKFLLHFVKESKQDESGMPNNRFLAERTGGTYSTLKVQPAELEDSGVYFCASSLFGGGGYGYTFGSGTRLTVV.

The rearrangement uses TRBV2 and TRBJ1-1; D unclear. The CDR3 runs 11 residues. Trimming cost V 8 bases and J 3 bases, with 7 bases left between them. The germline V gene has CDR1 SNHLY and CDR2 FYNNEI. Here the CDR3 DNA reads TGTGCCAGCGGAGTGGACACTGAAGCTTTCTTT. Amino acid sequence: CASGVDTEAFF. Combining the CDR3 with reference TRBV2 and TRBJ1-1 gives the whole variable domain EPEVTQTPSHQVTQMGQEVILRCVPISNHLYFYWYRQILGQKVEFLVSFYNNEISEKSEIFDDQFSVERPDGSNFTLKIRSTKLEDSAMYFCASGVDTEAFFGQGTRLTVV.

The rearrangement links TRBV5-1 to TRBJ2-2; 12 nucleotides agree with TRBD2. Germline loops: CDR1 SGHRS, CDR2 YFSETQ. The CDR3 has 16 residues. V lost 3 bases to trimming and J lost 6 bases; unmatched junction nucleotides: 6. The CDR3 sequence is CASSSGLAGPPGELFF. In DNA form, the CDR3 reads TGCGCCAGCAGCTCCGGACTAGCGGGGCCGCCCGGGGAGCTGTTTTTT.

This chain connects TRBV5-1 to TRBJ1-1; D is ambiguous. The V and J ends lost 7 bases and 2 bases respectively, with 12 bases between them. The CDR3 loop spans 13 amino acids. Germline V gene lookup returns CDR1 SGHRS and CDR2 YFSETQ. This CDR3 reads CASREISNTEAFF. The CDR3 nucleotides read TGCGCCAGCCGGGAAATCTCCAACACTGAAGCTTTCTTT.

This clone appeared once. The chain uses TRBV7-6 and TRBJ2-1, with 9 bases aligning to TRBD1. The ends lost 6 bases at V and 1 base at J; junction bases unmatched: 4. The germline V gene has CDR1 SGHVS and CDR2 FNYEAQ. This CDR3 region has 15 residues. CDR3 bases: TGTGCCAGCAGTCGGGACAGGGTATCCTACAATGAGCAGTTCTTC. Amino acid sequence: CASSRDRVSYNEQFF.

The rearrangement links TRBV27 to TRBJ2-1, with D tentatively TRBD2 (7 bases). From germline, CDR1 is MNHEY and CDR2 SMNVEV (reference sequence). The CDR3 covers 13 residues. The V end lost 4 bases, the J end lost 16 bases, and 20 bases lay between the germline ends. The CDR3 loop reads CASSSRWGEGDFF. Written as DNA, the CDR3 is TGTGCCAGCAGTTCCCGGTGGGGGGAGGGGGATTTCTTC.

CDR3 in amino acids: CASWDSTSGNTIYF. The CDR3 DNA is TGTGCCAGCTGGGACAGCACCTCTGGAAACACCATATATTTT. The chain uses TRBV2 and TRBJ1-3, with TRBD1 matching over 7 bases. The CDR3 covers 14 residues. Germline trimming cut 8 bases from V and 0 bases from J; bases unmatched to any gene: 4. Germline V gives CDR1 SNHLY, CDR2 FYNNEI.

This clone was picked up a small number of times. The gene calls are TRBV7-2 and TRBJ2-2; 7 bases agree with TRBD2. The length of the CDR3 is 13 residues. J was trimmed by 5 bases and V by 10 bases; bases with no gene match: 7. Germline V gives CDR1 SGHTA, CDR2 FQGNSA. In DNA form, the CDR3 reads TGTGCCACCGCGCGGGAGATGACCGGGGAGCTGTTTTTT. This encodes CATAREMTGELFF.

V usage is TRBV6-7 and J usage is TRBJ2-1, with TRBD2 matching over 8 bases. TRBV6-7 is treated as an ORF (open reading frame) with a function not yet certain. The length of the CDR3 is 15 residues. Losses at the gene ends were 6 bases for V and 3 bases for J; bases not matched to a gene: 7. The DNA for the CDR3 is TGTGCCAGCAGCCCACTAGCGGAGGACTACAATGAGCAGTTCTTC. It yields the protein CASSPLAEDYNEQFF.

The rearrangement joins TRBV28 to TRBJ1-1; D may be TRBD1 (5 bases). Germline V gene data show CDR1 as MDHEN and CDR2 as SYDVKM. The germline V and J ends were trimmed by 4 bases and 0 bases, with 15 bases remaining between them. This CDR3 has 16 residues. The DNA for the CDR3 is TGTGCCAGCAGTTCCCCGACAGCCCTCATGAACACTGAAGCTTTCTTT. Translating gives CASSSPTALMNTEAFF.

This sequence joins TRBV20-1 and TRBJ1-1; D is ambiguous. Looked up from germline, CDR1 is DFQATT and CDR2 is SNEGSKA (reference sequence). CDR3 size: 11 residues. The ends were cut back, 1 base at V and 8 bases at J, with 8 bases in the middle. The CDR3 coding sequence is TGCAGTGCTAGAGGACGGGTGGAAGCTTTCTTT. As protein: CSARGRVEAFF.

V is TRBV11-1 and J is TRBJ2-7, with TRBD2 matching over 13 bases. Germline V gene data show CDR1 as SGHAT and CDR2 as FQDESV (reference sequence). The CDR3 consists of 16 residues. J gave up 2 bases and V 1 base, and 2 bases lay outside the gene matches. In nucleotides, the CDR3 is TGTGCCAGCAGCTTAGGGGGACTAGCGGGAACCTACGAGCAGTACTTC. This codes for CASSLGGLAGTYEQYF. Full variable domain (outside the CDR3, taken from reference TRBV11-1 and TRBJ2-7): EAEVAQSPRYKITEKSQAVAFWCDPISGHATLYWYRQILGQGPELLVQFQDESVVDDSQLPKDRFSAERLKGVDSTLKIQPAELGDSAMYLCASSLGGLAGTYEQYFGPGTRLTVT.

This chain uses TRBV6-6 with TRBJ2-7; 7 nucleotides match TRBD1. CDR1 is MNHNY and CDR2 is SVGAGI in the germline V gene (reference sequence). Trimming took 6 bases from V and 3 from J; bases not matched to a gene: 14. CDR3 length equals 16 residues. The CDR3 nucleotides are TGTGCCAGCAGACAGGCCTCAGGGGGTGGGTTCTACGAGCAGTACTTC. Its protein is CASRQASGGGFYEQYF.

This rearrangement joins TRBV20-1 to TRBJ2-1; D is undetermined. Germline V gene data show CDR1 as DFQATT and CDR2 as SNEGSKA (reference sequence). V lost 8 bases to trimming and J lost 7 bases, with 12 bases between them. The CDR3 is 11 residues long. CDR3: CSLVSGNEQFF. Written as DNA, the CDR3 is TGCAGTCTCGTATCAGGAAATGAGCAGTTCTTC.

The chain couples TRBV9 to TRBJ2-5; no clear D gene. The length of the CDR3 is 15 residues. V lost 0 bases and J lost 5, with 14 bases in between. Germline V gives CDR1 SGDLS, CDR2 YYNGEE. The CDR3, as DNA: TGTGCCAGCAGCGTAGGAGAAGTCCTGGGCGAGACCCAGTACTTC. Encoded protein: CASSVGEVLGETQYF.

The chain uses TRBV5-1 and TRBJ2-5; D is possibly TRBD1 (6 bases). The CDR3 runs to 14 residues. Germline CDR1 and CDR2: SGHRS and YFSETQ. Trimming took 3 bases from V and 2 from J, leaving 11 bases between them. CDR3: CASSSTGQQETQYF. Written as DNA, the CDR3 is TGCGCCAGCAGCTCCACCGGACAGCAAGAGACCCAGTACTTC.

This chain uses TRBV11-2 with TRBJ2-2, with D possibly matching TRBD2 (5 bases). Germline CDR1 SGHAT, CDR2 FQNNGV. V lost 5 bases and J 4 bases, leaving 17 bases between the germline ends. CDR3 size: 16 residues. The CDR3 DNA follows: TGTGCCAGCAGCCCCTCTCGAGGGTCGAGCACCGGGGAGCTGTTTTTT. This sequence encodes CASSPSRGSSTGELFF.